This is a list of T cell receptor beta chains from one sample in a study of shared clonotypes between healthy human individuals. Only in-frame clones appear in the TCRdb table, and some are missing; sequencing was by immunoSEQ multiplex PCR. The table has about 2.4 million clones, over 85% seen once. Sequencing was done on a sample of naive CD4+ T cells from PBMCs. The receptors shown here come from a young man in good health. Some clones in this sample may be carry-over from other donors' samples. CDR3s include the opening cysteine and the closing phenylalanine or tryptophan. D genes are given only for firm matches. Clone size is shown for a subset of rows, as once, few, many or a class of expanded clone.

j_gene: TRBJ1-2
abundance: NA
v_gene: TRBV27
len: 15
d_gene: NA
CDR3aa: CASSLSAIGNYGYTF
CDR3nt: TGTGCCAGCAGTTTATCGGCAATAGGGAACTATGGCTACACCTTC

j_gene: TRBJ1-4
abundance: NA
v_gene: TRBV28
len: 14
d_gene: TRBD1
CDR3aa: CASSLWRQGEKLFF
CDR3nt: TGTGCCAGCAGTTTATGGCGACAGGGCGAAAAACTGTTTTTT

j_gene: TRBJ1-5
abundance: NA
v_gene: TRBV5-3
len: 15
d_gene: NA
CDR3aa: CARSLSGCPNQPQHF
CDR3nt: TGTGCCAGAAGCTTGTCAGGCTGCCCCAATCAGCCCCAGCATTTT

j_gene: TRBJ1-3
abundance: NA
v_gene: TRBV28
len: 14
d_gene: NA
CDR3aa: CASSAPDSGNTIYF
CDR3nt: TGTGCCAGCAGTGCCCCCGATTCTGGAAACACCATATATTTT

j_gene: TRBJ1-4
abundance: NA
v_gene: TRBV2
len: 14
d_gene: NA
CDR3aa: CASNDRAANEKLFF
CDR3nt: TGTGCCAGCAACGACAGAGCAGCTAATGAAAAACTGTTTTTT

j_gene: TRBJ1-2
abundance: once
v_gene: TRBV6-5
len: 11
d_gene: TRBD1
CDR3aa: CASRTGVGYTF
CDR3nt: TGTGCCAGCAGGACAGGGGTCGGCTACACCTTC

j_gene: TRBJ1-4
abundance: NA
v_gene: TRBV2
len: 15
d_gene: TRBD1
CDR3aa: CASRLQGGLNEKLFF
CDR3nt: TGTGCCAGCAGGTTACAGGGGGGCCTTAATGAAAAACTGTTTTTT

j_gene: TRBJ1-4
abundance: NA
v_gene: TRBV9
len: 14
d_gene: TRBD1
CDR3aa: CASSATGGDRKLFF
CDR3nt: TGTGCCAGCAGCGCCACAGGGGGAGACCGAAAACTGTTTTTT

j_gene: TRBJ2-1
abundance: NA
v_gene: TRBV5-8
len: 17
d_gene: NA
CDR3aa: CASSLGLGGPSYNEQFF
CDR3nt: TGTGCCAGCAGCTTGGGACTCGGCGGTCCCTCCTACAATGAGCAGTTCTTC

j_gene: TRBJ2-3
abundance: NA
v_gene: TRBV2
len: 15
d_gene: NA
CDR3aa: CASSGDNWSTDTQYF
CDR3nt: TGTGCCAGCAGTGGGGACAACTGGAGCACAGATACGCAGTATTTT

j_gene: TRBJ1-1
abundance: NA
v_gene: TRBV19
len: 14
d_gene: NA
CDR3aa: CASSIGATGTEAFF
CDR3nt: TGTGCCAGTAGTATAGGGGCGACGGGGACTGAAGCTTTCTTT

j_gene: TRBJ1-2
abundance: NA
v_gene: TRBV28
len: 12
d_gene: NA
CDR3aa: CASSRDSLGYTF
CDR3nt: TGTGCCAGCAGTCGGGACTCCTTAGGCTACACCTTC

j_gene: TRBJ2-1
abundance: NA
v_gene: TRBV7-3
len: 13
d_gene: TRBD2
CDR3aa: CASSLTTSEVPFF
CDR3nt: TGTGCCAGCAGCTTAACGACTAGCGAAGTCCCGTTCTTC

j_gene: TRBJ2-2
abundance: NA
v_gene: TRBV4-2
len: 18
d_gene: TRBD2
CDR3aa: CASSQDLRASGRAGELFF
CDR3nt: TGTGCCAGCAGCCAAGATCTTCGCGCTAGCGGGAGGGCCGGGGAGCTGTTTTTT

j_gene: TRBJ1-3
abundance: once
v_gene: TRBV28
len: 17
d_gene: NA
CDR3aa: CASTDTGTRLSGNTIYF
CDR3nt: TGTGCCAGCACCGACACCGGGACAAGACTATCTGGAAACACCATATATTTT

j_gene: TRBJ2-1
abundance: NA
v_gene: TRBV11-2
len: 11
d_gene: NA
CDR3aa: CASRRRNEQFF
CDR3nt: TGTGCCAGCAGGAGGAGGAATGAGCAGTTCTTC

j_gene: TRBJ1-3
abundance: NA
v_gene: TRBV7-2
len: 16
d_gene: NA
CDR3aa: CASSLVWQSPGNTIYF
CDR3nt: TGTGCCAGCAGCTTAGTGTGGCAGAGCCCAGGAAACACCATATATTTT

j_gene: TRBJ2-7
abundance: NA
v_gene: TRBV7-2
len: 14
d_gene: TRBD1
CDR3aa: CASSMDRDAHEQYF
CDR3nt: TGTGCCAGCAGCATGGACAGGGACGCCCACGAGCAGTACTTC

j_gene: TRBJ2-2
abundance: NA
v_gene: TRBV11-2
len: 18
d_gene: NA
CDR3aa: CASSLIRLGHGNGGELFF
CDR3nt: TGTGCCAGCAGCCTAATCCGGTTGGGACACGGTAATGGCGGGGAGCTGTTTTTT

j_gene: TRBJ2-7
abundance: once
v_gene: TRBV4-3
len: 16
d_gene: NA
CDR3aa: CASSQGMFFQGYEQYF
CDR3nt: TGCGCCAGCAGCCAAGGGATGTTTTTCCAGGGATACGAGCAGTACTTC

j_gene: TRBJ2-1
abundance: NA
v_gene: TRBV4-3
len: 19
d_gene: TRBD2
CDR3aa: CASSQDMVAGPLSYNEQFF
CDR3nt: TGCGCCAGCAGCCAAGATATGGTAGCGGGTCCCCTCTCCTACAATGAGCAGTTCTTC

j_gene: TRBJ2-3
abundance: once
v_gene: TRBV5-1
len: 14
d_gene: NA
CDR3aa: CASSPVASPDTQYF
CDR3nt: TGCGCCAGCAGCCCGGTGGCTAGCCCGGATACGCAGTATTTT

j_gene: TRBJ2-1
abundance: NA
v_gene: TRBV19
len: 16
d_gene: NA
CDR3aa: CASSRGRLSSYNEQFF
CDR3nt: TGTGCCAGTAGTAGGGGGCGCCTCAGCTCCTACAATGAGCAGTTCTTC

j_gene: TRBJ1-3
abundance: NA
v_gene: TRBV28
len: 13
d_gene: NA
CDR3aa: CASSFPSGNTIYF
CDR3nt: TGTGCCAGCAGCTTTCCCTCCGGAAACACCATATATTTT

j_gene: TRBJ2-7
abundance: NA
v_gene: TRBV7-2
len: 15
d_gene: NA
CDR3aa: CASSLDRNRAYEQYF
CDR3nt: TGTGCCAGCAGCTTAGACCGAAACAGGGCCTACGAGCAGTACTTC

j_gene: TRBJ1-1
abundance: NA
v_gene: TRBV5-1
len: 14
d_gene: NA
CDR3aa: CASSLNRPGAEAFF
CDR3nt: TGCGCCAGCAGCTTGAACAGGCCAGGCGCTGAAGCTTTCTTT

j_gene: TRBJ2-1
abundance: NA
v_gene: TRBV4-3
len: 15
d_gene: NA
CDR3aa: CASSRLTGSYNEQFF
CDR3nt: TGCGCCAGCAGCCGACTCACAGGCTCCTACAATGAGCAGTTCTTC

j_gene: TRBJ1-3
abundance: NA
v_gene: TRBV11-2
len: 14
d_gene: NA
CDR3aa: CASRPGEAGNTIYF
CDR3nt: TGTGCCAGCAGGCCGGGAGAGGCTGGAAACACCATATATTTT

j_gene: TRBJ2-7
abundance: NA
v_gene: TRBV5-4
len: 14
d_gene: TRBD1
CDR3aa: CASSFGDRAYEQYF
CDR3nt: TGTGCCAGCAGCTTTGGGGACAGAGCCTACGAGCAGTACTTC

j_gene: TRBJ2-3
abundance: NA
v_gene: TRBV12-5
len: 17
d_gene: TRBD2
CDR3aa: CASGLSHSGASTDTQYF
CDR3nt: TGTGCTAGTGGTTTGTCCCATAGCGGGGCAAGCACAGATACGCAGTATTTT

j_gene: TRBJ1-6
abundance: NA
v_gene: TRBV7-2
len: 15
d_gene: TRBD1
CDR3aa: CASSQTTGANSPLHF
CDR3nt: TGTGCCAGCAGCCAAACGACAGGGGCGAATTCACCCCTCCACTTT

j_gene: TRBJ2-7
abundance: NA
v_gene: TRBV28
len: 16
d_gene: TRBD2
CDR3aa: CASRQSGTSGFYEQYF
CDR3nt: TGTGCCAGCAGGCAATCCGGGACTAGCGGGTTCTACGAGCAGTACTTC

j_gene: TRBJ2-5
abundance: NA
v_gene: TRBV25-1
len: 12
d_gene: NA
CDR3aa: CASSELTGHPYF
CDR3nt: TGTGCCAGCAGTGAACTCACAGGGCATCCGTACTTC

j_gene: TRBJ2-7
abundance: NA
v_gene: TRBV7-2
len: 13
d_gene: NA
CDR3aa: CALSSQPGGEQYF
CDR3nt: TGTGCCCTTTCCTCACAGCCGGGTGGCGAGCAGTACTTC

j_gene: TRBJ2-7
abundance: NA
v_gene: TRBV15
len: 13
d_gene: NA
CDR3aa: CATSRVASYEQYF
CDR3nt: TGTGCCACCAGCAGAGTAGCCTCCTACGAGCAGTACTTC

j_gene: TRBJ2-1
abundance: NA
v_gene: TRBV7-9
len: 14
d_gene: NA
CDR3aa: CASSLVGSNNEQFF
CDR3nt: TGTGCCAGCAGCTTAGTAGGTTCTAACAATGAGCAGTTCTTC